The 5 T cell receptor beta chains below come from one sample, sequenced in a study of blood T cell repertoires in COVID-19. Only in-frame clones appear in the TCRdb table, and some are missing; sequencing was by immunoSEQ multiplex PCR. This sample has 200,000 to 250,000 clones, with almost 90% found just once. Sequencing was done on a sample of peripheral blood. Source of these receptors: an older woman with acute or convalescent COVID-19.

V and J are TRBV21-1 and TRBJ1-2; the tabulated D call, TRBD1, remains unverified against the DNA. TRBV21-1 is listed as a pseudogene. The CDR3 contains 16 residues. CDR3 loop: CASSKPSRTGDYGYTF. The CDR3 DNA is TGTGCCAGCAGCAAACCTTCTCGGACAGGTGATTATGGCTACACCTTC.

The chain has TRBV6-5 and TRBJ2-2; the match to TRBD1 covers 9 bases. Per germline, CDR1 MNHEY and CDR2 SVGAGI. The length of the CDR3 is 14 residues. Losses at the gene ends were 6 bases for V and 4 bases for J; bases not matched to a gene: 3. As DNA, the CDR3 is TGTGCCAGCAGAAACAGGGGGCGCACCGGGGAGCTGTTTTTT. Translating it yields CASRNRGRTGELFF.

This chain links TRBV4-1 with TRBJ1-1, with a weak D call TRBD1 (5 bases). CDR1 is MGHRA and CDR2 is YSYEKL in the germline V gene. Trimming left V 6 bases short and J 5 bases short, with 16 bases between. CDR3 length equals 14 residues. CDR3 nucleotides: TGCGCCAGCAGACGTCCTCAGGGAAGGACTGAAGCTTTCTTT. Protein sequence: CASRRPQGRTEAFF.

This clone is a singleton in its sample. The chain joins TRBV19 to TRBJ1-5; D may be TRBD1 (6 bases). Germline V gives CDR1 LNHDA, CDR2 SQIVND (reference sequence). The V end was cut by 4 bases, the J end by 8 bases, with 15 bases between. This CDR3 is built from 14 residues. For the CDR3, the DNA is TGTGCCAGTAGTAAGGACAGTGACGTGAAGCCCCAGCATTTT. As protein: CASSKDSDVKPQHF.

J is TRBJ2-3 and V is TRBV9; a possible D gene is TRBD2 (7 bases). Per the germline V gene, CDR1 is SGDLS and CDR2 is YYNGEE. This CDR3 contains 16 residues. Trimming took 2 bases from V and 3 from J, leaving 16 bases between them. The CDR3 reads CASSVLEGGLTDTQYF. The CDR3 region has the DNA TGTGCCAGCAGCGTGCTCGAGGGGGGGTTAACAGATACGCAGTATTTT.